These 13 T cell receptor beta chains were all obtained from the same sample, sequenced in a study of blood T cell repertoires in COVID-19. Profiled with immunoSEQ multiplex PCR; TCRdb holds only in-frame clones, not every one. Of approximately 70,000 clones in the sample, about four fifths were seen once. Sequencing input: peripheral blood. The receptors stem from a man aged 70 or older who had recovered from COVID-19.

The chain recombines TRBV3-1 (or the pseudogene TRBV3-2) with TRBJ2-1; 12 positions agree with TRBD2. The CDR3 loop spans 18 amino acids. Germline CDR1 and CDR2: LGHDT and YNNKEL (reference sequence). V was clipped by 1 base and J by 4 bases; unmatched bases: 8. The CDR3: CASSQGGLAGGPYNEQFF. The DNA of the CDR3 is TGTGCCAGCAGCCAAGGAGGTCTAGCGGGAGGGCCATACAATGAGCAGTTCTTC.

The CDR3 DNA follows: TGCGCCAGCAGCCCAAACCCCTCGACTAGCAGTCCAGATACGCAGTATTTT. Translated, it gives CASSPNPSTSSPDTQYF. This rearrangement joins TRBV5-1 to TRBJ2-3; 7 bases are a match to TRBD2. This CDR3 contains 17 residues. V dropped 4 bases and J dropped 4; count of bases not matched to a gene: 15. Per the germline V gene, CDR1 is SGHRS and CDR2 is YFSETQ.

This chain connects TRBV5-1 to TRBJ2-1; TRBD1 agrees at 9 bases. Looked up from germline, CDR1 is SGHRS and CDR2 is YFSETQ. The CDR3 is 15 amino acids. Trimming at V came to 3 bases and at J to 2 bases, leaving 3 bases not matched to a gene. As DNA, the CDR3 is TGCGCCAGCAGCTCGGGACAGGGCCCCTACAATGAGCAGTTCTTC. This translates into CASSSGQGPYNEQFF.

The gene calls are TRBV2 and TRBJ1-4; D not certain. This CDR3 spans 16 amino acids. Deletions cut 7 bases from V and 0 bases from J, with 15 bases between. CDR1 SNHLY and CDR2 FYNNEI come from the germline V gene. This CDR3 is CASTQGRIPTNEKLFF. In nucleotides, the CDR3 is TGTGCCAGCACGCAAGGGAGGATCCCAACTAATGAAAAACTGTTTTTT.

The V gene is TRBV18, the J gene TRBJ2-5; D not certain. The CDR3 runs to 15 residues. From germline, CDR1 is KGHSH and CDR2 LQKENI. V was shortened by 6 bases and J by 0 bases, with 14 bases between the two germline ends. The CDR3 sequence is CASSQRHKDQETQYF. The CDR3 DNA is TGTGCCAGCTCCCAACGACACAAAGACCAAGAGACCCAGTACTTC. Full variable domain (remainder filled in from reference TRBV18 and TRBJ2-5): NAGVMQNPRHLVRRRGQEARLRCSPMKGHSHVYWYRQLPEEGLKFMVYLQKENIIDESGMPKERFSAEFPKEGPSILRIQQVVRGDSAAYFCASSQRHKDQETQYFGPGTRLLVL.

The V call is TRBV12-3 or TRBV12-4, the J call TRBJ2-7; a possible D gene is TRBD1 (5 bases). V dropped 6 bases and J dropped 6 bases, with 12 bases sitting between them. This CDR3 is 12 amino acids long. CDR3 DNA sequence: TGTGCCAGCAGCAACCTAGGGGTCGAGCAGTACTTC. It specifies CASSNLGVEQYF.

The rearrangement links TRBV28 to TRBJ1-5, with TRBD1 matching over 7 bases. After removal of 2 bases from V and 9 bases from J, the junction contained 7 bases not matched to a gene. From germline, CDR1 is MDHEN and CDR2 SYDVKM. The length of the CDR3 is 14 residues. This chain's CDR3 is CASSLQQGSGPQHF. Here the CDR3 DNA reads TGTGCCAGCAGTTTACAACAGGGGTCAGGGCCCCAGCATTTT.

This sequence joins TRBV29-1 and TRBJ2-3; D ambiguous. Trimming took 3 bases from V and 0 from J, leaving 13 bases between them. Per the germline V gene, CDR1 is SQVTM and CDR2 is ANQGSEA. The CDR3 sequence is 15 residues long. The CDR3 protein is CSVDARSKSTDTQYF. CDR3 nucleotide sequence: TGCAGCGTTGATGCCAGGTCTAAAAGCACAGATACGCAGTATTTT.

The rearrangement links TRBV19 to TRBJ2-7, with 9 bases that match TRBD1. The germline gives CDR1 LNHDA, CDR2 SQIVND (reference sequence). The ends lost 7 bases at V and 6 bases at J; junction bases unmatched: 10. This CDR3 has 14 residues. CDR3 loop: CASIQSSTGGEQYF. The CDR3 bases are TGTGCCAGTATCCAATCCTCGACAGGGGGCGAGCAGTACTTC.

This clone came up a few times. The chain joins TRBV19 to TRBJ2-7, with D maybe TRBD1 (6 bases). The germline V gene encodes CDR1 LNHDA and CDR2 SQIVND (reference sequence). Trimming cost V 6 bases and J 5 bases, with 14 bases left between them. The CDR3 runs 13 residues. The CDR3 sequence: CASSVQGSHEQYF. As DNA, the CDR3 is TGTGCCAGTAGCGTGCAGGGGTCCCACGAGCAGTACTTC.

This clone turned up a few times. This chain joins TRBV7-2 and TRBJ2-5; TRBD1 is a possible D gene (5 bases). CDR1 and CDR2 from the germline V gene are SGHTA and FQGNSA. The germline V and J ends were trimmed by 4 bases and 5 bases, with 14 bases remaining between them. The length of the CDR3 is 14 residues. Written as DNA, the CDR3 is TGTGCCAGCAGCTCGCAGGGCGTCGGCGAGACCCAGTACTTC. Encoded protein: CASSSQGVGETQYF.

This clone was seen only once. V is TRBV5-4 and J is TRBJ2-5; D unclear. Germline CDR1 reads SGHNT; CDR2 reads YYREEE (reference sequence). V was cut by 1 base and J by 4 bases, with 5 bases left in between. CDR3 size: 12 residues. CDR3 region: CASSLNRETQYF. The CDR3 DNA reads as TGTGCCAGCAGCTTGAATAGAGAGACCCAGTACTTC.

The chain employs TRBV29-1 and TRBJ1-1, with D uncertain. From germline, CDR1 is SQVTM and CDR2 ANQGSEA. Deletions cut 1 base from V and 1 base from J, with 10 bases between. The CDR3 is 14 amino acids. The CDR3 loop is CSVEGSPGNTEAFF. The CDR3 region has the DNA TGCAGCGTTGAAGGATCCCCAGGGAACACTGAAGCTTTCTTT.